A selection of T cell receptor beta chains follows, all from one sample in a study of CXCR3-negative and CXCR3-positive naive CD8 T cells. From the 5' RACE reads, TCRdb lists one entry per CDR3 protein and no DNA. The repertoire table contains about 3,600 distinct CDR3 sequences. The specimen was naive CXCR3- CD8+ T cells from blood. These receptors all come from a human donor in good health. Some clones in this sample may be carry-over from other donors' samples. Each CDR3 is given with its conserved first and last residue. Fields, in order: J gene, CDR3 length, V gene, clone size, CDR3 protein. The size field is filled for only some rows; it gives once, few, many or a size class.

>TRBJ2-7|15|TRBV6-4|NA
CASSPTGGDSYEQYF
>TRBJ1-2|13|TRBV29-1|medium-sized
CSVGDRGYYGYTF
>TRBJ2-1|14|TRBV29-1|medium-sized
CSVELAGVYNEQFF
>TRBJ1-1|17|TRBV7-9|medium-sized
CASSLAQRQGGAPEAFF
>TRBJ1-5|17|TRBV4-1|medium-sized
CASSQDDSGFSNQPQHF
>TRBJ2-1|22|TRBV29-1|medium-sized
CSVEDDRADRLRLAGAGNEQFF
>TRBJ2-3|12|TRBV12-3/TRBV12-4|NA
CASSWAPDTQYF
>TRBJ2-3|15|TRBV6-5|medium-sized
CASSLSGSAGDTQYF
>TRBJ2-5|11|TRBV29-1|NA
CSVEELETQYF
>TRBJ1-5|18|TRBV3-1|medium-sized
CASSQYPGTGCGNQPQHF
>TRBJ2-1|15|TRBV7-9|medium-sized
CASSLFSGRDNEQFF
>TRBJ1-1|12|TRBV29-1|medium-sized
CSVVSENTEAFF
>TRBJ2-3|15|TRBV7-3|medium-sized
CASSLILGGTDTQYF
>TRBJ2-1|15|TRBV29-1|medium-sized
CSVEGRDSPLGEQFF
>TRBJ2-1|16|TRBV4-3|NA
CASSQDRHGQGNEQFF
>TRBJ2-7|12|TRBV5-6|NA
CASSHSGYEQYF
>TRBJ2-5|13|TRBV6-2/TRBV6-3|NA
CASRPGQISTQYF
>TRBJ2-1|13|TRBV20-1|NA
CSARDSQLNEQFF
>TRBJ2-5|15|TRBV20-1|medium-sized
CSARDPGTARVTQYF